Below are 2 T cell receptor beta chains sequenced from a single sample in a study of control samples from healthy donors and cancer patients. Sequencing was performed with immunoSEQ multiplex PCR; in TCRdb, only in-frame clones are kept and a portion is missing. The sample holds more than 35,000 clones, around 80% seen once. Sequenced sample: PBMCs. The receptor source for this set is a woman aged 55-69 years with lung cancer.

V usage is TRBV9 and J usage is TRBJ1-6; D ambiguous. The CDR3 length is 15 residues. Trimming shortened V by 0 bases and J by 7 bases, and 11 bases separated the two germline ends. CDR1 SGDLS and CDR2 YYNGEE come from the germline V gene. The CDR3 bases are TGTGCCAGCAGCGTAGATGAGGCCTTGAATTCACCCCTCCACTTT. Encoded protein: CASSVDEALNSPLHF.

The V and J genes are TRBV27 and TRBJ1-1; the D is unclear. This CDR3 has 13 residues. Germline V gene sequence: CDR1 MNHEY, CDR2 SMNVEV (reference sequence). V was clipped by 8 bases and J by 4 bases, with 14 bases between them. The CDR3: CASCRFGSTEAFF. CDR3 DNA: TGTGCCAGCTGCAGGTTCGGATCCACTGAAGCTTTCTTT.